Listed below are T cell receptor beta chains from one sample, sequenced in a study of T-cell reconstitution after alpha-beta-depleted transplantation in children. TCRdb called the PCR reads again in MiXCR, with one record for every CDR3 protein. The table shows 350,000 to 400,000 distinct CDR3 sequences, with just over 20% occurring only once. The sequenced sample was PBMCs from the stem cell graft donor, obtained from the stem cell graft. These receptors originate from a human donor who donated a stem cell graft to a child with acute myeloid leukemia. The CDR3 runs from the conserved cysteine through the conserved F or W. A D gene is named only where the DNA matches it firmly. The size of a clone is reported for some rows only, either as once, few or many, or as a class for expanded clones.

CASIRTGGREKLFF | TGTGCCAGCATCCGGACAGGGGGCCGTGAAAAACTGTTTTTT | TRBD1 | many | TRBJ1-4 | TRBV12-3/TRBV12-4
CASSARGFQANYGYTF | TGTGCCAGCAGTGCCAGGGGGTTCCAAGCTAACTATGGCTACACCTTC | TRBD1 | . | TRBJ1-2 | TRBV6-1
CATKTPGRQETQYF | TGTGCCACCAAGACCCCGGGACGGCAAGAGACCCAGTACTTC | . | . | TRBJ2-5 | TRBV10-3
CASSPTGQPQHF | TGTGCCAGCAGTCCAACCGGGCAGCCCCAGCATTTT | . | . | TRBJ1-5 | TRBV27
CASSLWTGDTGELFF | TGTGCCAGCAGCCTTTGGACAGGGGACACCGGGGAGCTGTTTTTT | TRBD1 | . | TRBJ2-2 | TRBV9
CASSLLLLQGHQSSYEQYF | TGTGCCAGCAGTTTATTGCTCCTCCAAGGCCACCAAAGCTCCTACGAGCAGTACTTC | . | many | TRBJ2-7 | TRBV27
CSVKALGVHYGYTF | TGCAGCGTTAAAGCCCTCGGGGTACACTATGGCTACACCTTC | . | few | TRBJ1-2 | TRBV29-1
CASSRRAGTNTGELFF | TGTGCCAGCAGCAGACGAGCGGGAACGAACACCGGGGAGCTGTTTTTT | TRBD2 | few | TRBJ2-2 | TRBV7-2
CASSFSRANVLTF | TGTGCCAGCAGCTTTTCCAGGGCCAACGTCCTGACTTTC | . | once | TRBJ2-6 | TRBV27
CATSDLQTAKQFF | TGTGCCACCAGTGATTTGCAGACAGCTAAGCAGTTCTTC | . | . | TRBJ2-1 | TRBV24-1
CASSRAGVGTEAFF | TGTGCCAGCAGCCGAGCGGGAGTCGGGACTGAAGCTTTCTTT | . | few | TRBJ1-1 | TRBV11-3
CSVRGAYEQYF | TGCAGTGTCCGGGGGGCCTACGAGCAGTACTTC | TRBD2 | many | TRBJ2-7 | TRBV20-1
CASSLGGTEALRGQFF | TGCGCCAGCAGCTTGGGCGGGACAGAAGCCTTACGGGGGCAGTTCTTC | . | few | TRBJ2-1 | TRBV5-1
CASSTTLGLAANEQFF | TGTGCCAGCAGCACTACCTTGGGACTAGCGGCCAATGAGCAGTTCTTC | TRBD2 | . | TRBJ2-1 | TRBV2
CASADPGGGSYEQYF | TGTGCCAGCGCCGACCCGGGAGGGGGCTCCTACGAGCAGTACTTC | TRBD2 | once | TRBJ2-7 | TRBV6-2/TRBV6-3
CASSESRSAYTGELFF | TGCGCCAGCAGTGAGTCGAGATCTGCGTACACCGGGGAGCTGTTTTTT | . | many | TRBJ2-2 | TRBV10-1
CASSLGAGGMIHEQFF | TGCGCCAGCAGCTTGGGGGCAGGAGGAATGATCCATGAGCAGTTCTTC | . | . | TRBJ2-1 | TRBV5-1
CASSSTDRGNEQYF | TGTGCCAGCAGCTCCACGGACAGGGGGAATGAGCAGTACTTC | TRBD1 | . | TRBJ2-7 | TRBV7-9
CSAKTGTSYNEQFF | TGCAGTGCTAAGACAGGGACCTCCTACAATGAGCAGTTCTTC | TRBD1 | few | TRBJ2-1 | TRBV20-1
CSVVLSSYNSPLHF | TGCAGTGTGGTACTGAGCTCCTATAATTCACCCCTCCACTTT | . | few | TRBJ1-6 | TRBV20-1
CASIADSSGANVLTF | TGTGCCAGCATTGCCGACAGCTCTGGGGCCAACGTCCTGACTTTC | . | few | TRBJ2-6 | TRBV7-2
CASSYVLAGVAEQFF | TGTGCCAGCAGTTACGTTTTAGCGGGAGTGGCTGAGCAGTTCTTC | TRBD2 | . | TRBJ2-1 | TRBV6-5
CASSSDRLSGQETQYF | TGTGCCAGCAGCTCCGACAGGCTATCAGGCCAAGAGACCCAGTACTTC | . | . | TRBJ2-5 | TRBV7-9
CASSTRTSGSDTQYF | TGTGCCAGCAGCACACGGACTAGCGGATCCGATACGCAGTATTTT | TRBD2 | once | TRBJ2-3 | TRBV7-9
CASRQQGWTKTGELFF | TGTGCCAGCAGACAACAAGGTTGGACTAAGACCGGGGAGCTGTTTTTT | . | . | TRBJ2-2 | TRBV4-2
CASSLSRQGWETQYF | TGTGCCAGCAGTTTATCGCGACAGGGGTGGGAGACCCAGTACTTC | TRBD1 | . | TRBJ2-5 | TRBV27
CASKSLKAPRMNEQFF | TGTGCCAGCAAGAGCCTGAAAGCCCCACGTATGAATGAGCAGTTCTTC | . | once | TRBJ2-1 | TRBV11-1
CSARALADPYEQYF | TGCAGTGCTAGAGCACTAGCGGACCCCTACGAGCAGTACTTC | TRBD2 | few | TRBJ2-7 | TRBV20-1
CASSAFGRTGEKLFF | TGTGCCAGCAGCGCCTTTGGGCGAACCGGCGAAAAACTGTTTTTT | . | few | TRBJ1-4 | TRBV7-8
CASSDPSDTQYF | TGTGCCAGCAGTGACCCTTCAGATACGCAGTATTTT | . | . | TRBJ2-3 | TRBV25-1
CASSLTRRQDNEQFF | TGTGCCAGCAGCTTGACTCGACGACAAGACAATGAGCAGTTCTTC | . | many | TRBJ2-1 | TRBV7-6
CASSFGGGGYNEQFF | TGTGCCAGCAGTTTTGGGGGAGGAGGATACAATGAGCAGTTCTTC | . | . | TRBJ2-1 | TRBV6-2/TRBV6-3
CAISGAGTYNEQFF | TGTGCCATCAGTGGGGCAGGAACCTACAATGAGCAGTTCTTC | . | many | TRBJ2-1 | TRBV24-1
CASSLHGRDIGEQYF | TGTGCCAGCAGCTTACATGGCAGGGACATCGGCGAGCAGTACTTC | . | . | TRBJ2-7 | TRBV7-3
CASSSLRTGGLSHLYF | TGTGCCAGCAGCTCCCTACGAACAGGGGGACTAAGTCACCTATACTTC | . | once | TRBJ2-7 | TRBV11-3